Listed here are 16 T cell receptor beta chains from one sample, sequenced in a study of blood T cell repertoires in COVID-19. Measured with immunoSEQ multiplex PCR; TCRdb has only the in-frame clones, and not every one. The repertoire holds about 21,000 clones, with just over 90% as singletons. What was sequenced was peripheral blood. The origin of the receptors is a woman in her forties or fifties with active COVID-19.

The rearrangement links TRBV5-6 to TRBJ2-7; 9 bases agree with TRBD1. CDR1 SGHDT and CDR2 YYEEEE come from the germline V gene. CDR3 length equals 14 residues. With V trimmed by 4 bases and J by 9 bases, 11 bases remained unmatched. CDR3 sequence reads: CASSPRDRVWAQYF. In nucleotides, the CDR3 is TGTGCCAGCAGCCCTCGGGACAGGGTCTGGGCGCAGTACTTC. The full variable domain, completed using reference TRBV5-6 and TRBJ2-7, is DAGVTQSPTHLIKTRGQQVTLRCSPKSGHDTVSWYQQALGQGPQFIFQYYEEEERQRGNFPDRFSGHQFPNYSSELNVNALLLGDSALYLCASSPRDRVWAQYFGPGTRLTVT.

The chain employs TRBV25-1 and TRBJ2-5; the D is unclear. Deletions cut 2 bases from V and 4 bases from J, with 8 bases between. CDR1 and CDR2 from the germline V gene are MGHDK and SYGVNS. This CDR3 comprises 13 residues. CDR3: CASSEGSSETQYF. CDR3 DNA: TGTGCCAGCAGTGAAGGCAGTTCAGAGACCCAGTACTTC. The entire variable domain, with the rest obtained from reference TRBV25-1 and TRBJ2-5, is as follows: EADIYQTPRYLVIGTGKKITLECSQTMGHDKMYWYQQDPGMELHLIHYSYGVNSTEKGDLSSESTVSRIRTEHFPLTLESARPSHTSQYLCASSEGSSETQYFGPGTRLLVL.

This chain joins TRBV6-5 and TRBJ1-1; tentatively, D is TRBD1 (6 bases). Germline values: CDR1 MNHEY, CDR2 SVGAGI. The CDR3 loop spans 15 amino acids. V was shortened by 5 bases and J by 5 bases, with 18 bases between the two germline ends. The CDR3 region has the DNA TGTGCCAGCAGTCCGGAGAGTATGACAGGTACTGAAGCTTTCTTT. Translating gives CASSPESMTGTEAFF.

V is TRBV3-1 (or the pseudogene TRBV3-2) and J is TRBJ1-2; maybe TRBD1 (6 bases). The V gene's germline CDR1 is LGHDT and CDR2 YNNKEL (reference sequence). V lost 3 bases and J lost 3, with 11 bases in between. The CDR3 is 14 amino acids. CDR3 region: CASSQPGHYYGYTF. The DNA of the CDR3 is TGTGCCAGCAGCCAGCCGGGACACTACTATGGCTACACCTTC.

This rearrangement joins TRBV18 to TRBJ2-1; TRBD1 is a possible D gene (6 bases). Germline V CDR1 and CDR2: KGHSH, LQKENI. V was pared by 4 bases and J by 2 bases, with 15 bases between. The CDR3 is 16 amino acids. In nucleotides, the CDR3 is TGTGCCAGCTCACGCTTCAGGGGAGAGGCCTACAATGAGCAGTTCTTC. It encodes CASSRFRGEAYNEQFF.

The chain employs TRBV2 and TRBJ1-2, with D perhaps TRBD1 (5 bases). V shed 7 bases and J shed 5 bases, with 14 bases lying between them. The CDR3 is 13 residues long. Germline V lookup: CDR1 SNHLY, CDR2 FYNNEI. CDR3 nucleotides: TGTGCCAGCAATAACAGGTTCCAATATGGCTACACCTTC. Residues: CASNNRFQYGYTF. Combining the CDR3 with reference TRBV2 and TRBJ1-2 gives the whole variable domain EPEVTQTPSHQVTQMGQEVILRCVPISNHLYFYWYRQILGQKVEFLVSFYNNEISEKSEIFDDQFSVERPDGSNFTLKIRSTKLEDSAMYFCASNNRFQYGYTFGSGTRLTVV.

In this sample, this clone turned up a few times. V and J are TRBV9 and TRBJ1-6; D unclear. This CDR3 has 13 amino acids. V gave up 3 bases and J gave up 7 bases, with 8 bases separating them. The germline CDR1 and CDR2 sequences are SGDLS and YYNGEE. DNA for the CDR3: TGTGCCAGCAGCGCGGTCTTAAATTCACCCCTCCACTTT. It yields the protein CASSAVLNSPLHF.

The rearrangement uses TRBV5-1 and TRBJ2-5; 11 nucleotides match TRBD2. This CDR3 contains 14 residues. The ends lost 8 bases at V and 5 bases at J; junction bases unmatched: 8. From germline, CDR1 is SGHRS and CDR2 YFSETQ. CDR3 DNA sequence: TGCGCCAGTAAAACTAGCGGGAGCGGTGAGACCCAGTACTTC. Its protein is CASKTSGSGETQYF. Drawing the rest from reference TRBV5-1 and TRBJ2-5, the complete variable domain is KAGVTQTPRYLIKTRGQQVTLSCSPISGHRSVSWYQQTPGQGLQFLFEYFSETQRNKGNFPGRFSGRQFSNSRSEMNVSTLELGDSALYLCASKTSGSGETQYFGPGTRLLVL.

The chain links TRBV6-1 to TRBJ1-5, with 10 bases identical to TRBD1. Germline-derived CDR1 and CDR2 are MNHNS and SASEGT. The CDR3 has 18 residues. With V trimmed by 2 bases and J by 2 bases, 9 bases remained unmatched. Written as DNA, the CDR3 is TGTGCCAGCAGTGAAAACCTGGGACAGGGGATAGGCAATCAGCCCCAGCATTTT. This sequence encodes CASSENLGQGIGNQPQHF.

The rearrangement joins TRBV6-5 to TRBJ1-5; the D is unclear. CDR1 is MNHEY and CDR2 is SVGAGI in the germline V gene. CDR3 length: 14 residues. The ends were cut back, 7 bases at V and 5 bases at J, with 15 bases in the middle. CDR3 region: CASTPAGVDQPQHF. For the CDR3, the DNA is TGTGCCAGCACCCCGGCGGGAGTGGATCAGCCCCAGCATTTT.

This clone was detected only once. DNA for the CDR3: TGTGCCAGCAGCTTAAGGGGATTTGGGTGGGCCTATTACGAGCAGTACTTC. This sequence encodes CASSLRGFGWAYYEQYF. This chain links TRBV11-2 with TRBJ2-7; D may be TRBD1 (5 bases). Trimming shortened V by 2 bases and J by 4 bases, and 21 bases separated the two germline ends. The CDR3 length is 17 residues. In germline, CDR1 is SGHAT, CDR2 FQNNGV.

The CDR3 sequence: CSARRGQPQHF. CDR3 nucleotide sequence: TGCAGTGCTAGGAGAGGTCAGCCCCAGCATTTT. V is TRBV20-1 and J is TRBJ1-5; no clear D gene. This CDR3 spans 11 amino acids. CDR1 and CDR2 (germline): DFQATT, SNEGSKA (reference sequence). Trimming stripped 3 bases from V and 6 bases from J, with 6 bases between.

The V gene is TRBV7-9, the J gene TRBJ1-1; D is undetermined. Germline lookup yields CDR1 SEHNR and CDR2 FQNEAQ (reference sequence). Trimming removed 5 bases from V and 1 base from J, with 20 bases in between. The CDR3 length is 17 residues. The CDR3 bases are TGTGCCAGCAGCCCCGACGGGCACGGGGTGGGGAACACTGAAGCTTTCTTT. It yields the protein CASSPDGHGVGNTEAFF.

The V and J genes are TRBV24-1 and TRBJ2-2; 13 bases fit TRBD2. This CDR3 has 18 amino acids. The V segment lost 3 bases and the J segment 0 bases; nucleotides outside the gene matches: 3. Germline V CDR1 and CDR2: KGHDR, SFDVKD. The CDR3 bases are TGTGCCACCAGTGATGGGGGGACTAGCGGGGCGAACACCGGGGAGCTGTTTTTT. Its protein product is CATSDGGTSGANTGELFF.

V gene TRBV28 combines with J gene TRBJ2-1, with D possibly matching TRBD2 (6 bases). Germline V gene data show CDR1 as MDHEN and CDR2 as SYDVKM. The CDR3 covers 14 residues. The V gene lost 6 bases and the J gene lost 0 bases, with 9 bases spanning the gap. CDR3 region: CASRTRGSYNEQFF. The CDR3 DNA follows: TGTGCCAGCAGGACTAGGGGCTCCTACAATGAGCAGTTCTTC.

A single count supports this clone. The chain carries TRBV9 and TRBJ2-3, with 12 bases identical to TRBD2. In germline, CDR1 is SGDLS, CDR2 YYNGEE. The V and J ends lost 4 bases and 5 bases, in that order; junction bases with no gene match: 14. The CDR3 is 18 residues long. CDR3: CASSSNPGTSGPQDTQYF. As DNA, the CDR3 is TGTGCCAGCAGCTCCAACCCCGGGACTAGCGGGCCCCAAGATACGCAGTATTTT.